This T cell receptor (beta chain) emerged from a study of T cells in Graves' hyperthyroidism and ophthalmopathy. This CDR3 contains 16 residues. V gave up 1 base and J gave up 5 bases; unmatched junction bases: 10. This clonotype has ten or more counts. The TCR beta CDR3 regions underwent amplification using RNA transcripts as the source. A first-round RT-PCR of the TCR CDR3 used the HTBI primer set. From the multiplex PCR reads, TCRdb called clonotypes with MiXCR, one entry per CDR3 protein. Of 550,000 to 600,000 distinct CDR3 sequences detected, around 42% appear once; the ten largest clones hold 15% to 20%.

The origin of this receptor is an adult woman with Graves' disease, either hyperthyroidism or ophthalmopathy (not recorded which). Sequencing was done on a sample of peripheral blood or thyroid tissue (not recorded which). The chain has TRBV12-3 or TRBV12-4 and TRBJ1-1; 7 nucleotides match TRBD1. CDR3 nucleotides: TGTGCCAGCAGTTTAGACAGGGGTGGGATTAGGACTGAAGCTTTCTTT. Its protein product is CASSLDRGGIRTEAFF.